A single sample is the source of the 9 T cell receptor beta chains below, sequenced in a study of blood T cell repertoires in COVID-19. TCRdb's table, derived via immunoSEQ multiplex PCR, lists solely in-frame clones and lacks some. This sample has approximately 270,000 clones, with around 89% found just once. Sequenced: PBMCs or T cells enriched from blood (not recorded which). The receptors were sampled from a woman under 40 with acute COVID-19.

The gene calls are TRBV28 and TRBJ2-7; TRBD2 matches at 7 bases. With 3 bases clipped from V and 5 bases from J, the junction kept 4 bases outside the gene matches. This CDR3 comprises 13 residues. Germline CDR1 MDHEN, CDR2 SYDVKM. This CDR3 is CASSFALADEQYF. The CDR3 DNA follows: TGTGCCAGCAGTTTCGCCCTAGCGGACGAGCAGTACTTC.

This chain joins TRBV1 and TRBJ2-1; the tabulated D call, TRBD2, remains unverified against the DNA. TRBV1 is classified as a pseudogene. The CDR3 covers 17 residues. The CDR3 sequence: CTSTKRGGGRTFNEQFF. CDR3 DNA: TGCACCAGCACAAAAAGGGGAGGAGGGAGAACCTTCAATGAGCAGTTCTTC.

The chain links TRBV6-5 to TRBJ2-7; a weak D match, TRBD1 (6 bases). The CDR3 has 13 amino acids. CDR1 MNHEY and CDR2 SVGAGI come from the germline V gene. V was trimmed by 6 bases and J by 4 bases, leaving 13 bases between them. The CDR3 DNA reads as TGTGCCAGCAGACACTCTCAGGGGTACGAGCAGTACTTC. This sequence encodes CASRHSQGYEQYF.

The V call is TRBV19, the J call TRBJ2-2; 7 bases are shared with TRBD1. Per germline, CDR1 LNHDA and CDR2 SQIVND (reference sequence). This CDR3 has 14 amino acids. V dropped 5 bases and J dropped 7; count of bases not matched to a gene: 7. The CDR3 nucleotides read TGTGCCAGTAGTTTAACAGGGGATATCGGGGAGCTGTTTTTT. Protein: CASSLTGDIGELFF.

The V and J genes are TRBV3-1 (or the pseudogene TRBV3-2) and TRBJ1-1; D is ambiguous. CDR3 size: 13 residues. Trimming stripped 2 bases from V and 7 bases from J, with 11 bases between. Germline assignment: CDR1 LGHDT and CDR2 YNNKEL (reference sequence). CDR3 amino acids: CASSQNLNGEAFF. The CDR3 coding sequence is TGTGCCAGCAGCCAAAATTTGAACGGTGAAGCTTTCTTT.

In its sample, this clone was seen once. The V gene is TRBV27, the J gene TRBJ2-3; D is perhaps TRBD1 (7 bases). The germline gives CDR1 MNHEY, CDR2 SMNVEV (reference sequence). The V end lost 8 bases, the J end lost 3 bases, and 21 bases lay between the germline ends. The CDR3 is 16 amino acids. CDR3 protein: CASGGSATGLTDTQYF. The CDR3 DNA is TGTGCCAGCGGGGGGTCCGCGACAGGGCTGACAGATACGCAGTATTTT.

The chain combines TRBV7-6 with TRBJ2-2; possibly TRBD1 for D (5 bases). CDR1 SGHVS and CDR2 FNYEAQ come from the germline V gene. V was shortened by 3 bases and J by 4 bases, with 21 bases between the two germline ends. This CDR3 is built from 18 residues. The CDR3 loop is CASSFDVKGRFGTGELFF. Written as DNA, the CDR3 is TGTGCCAGCAGCTTCGACGTGAAGGGGCGATTTGGCACCGGGGAGCTGTTTTTT.

The rearrangement uses TRBV12-3 or TRBV12-4 and TRBJ1-1; 7 bases align to TRBD1. Trimming at V came to 11 bases and at J to 5 bases, leaving 11 bases not matched to a gene. The CDR3 totals 13 residues. In nucleotides, the CDR3 is TGTGCCGGAAAAGACAGGGATCAGACTGAAGCTTTCTTT. As protein: CAGKDRDQTEAFF.

The CDR3 sequence is CASRPGTGSYEQYF. CDR3 coding DNA: TGTGCCAGCAGGCCCGGGACAGGCTCCTACGAGCAGTACTTC. The genes are TRBV2 and TRBJ2-7, with 8 bases identical to TRBD1. Germline V lookup: CDR1 SNHLY, CDR2 FYNNEI. After removal of 6 bases from V and 0 bases from J, the junction contained 4 bases not matched to a gene. This CDR3 is 14 amino acids long.